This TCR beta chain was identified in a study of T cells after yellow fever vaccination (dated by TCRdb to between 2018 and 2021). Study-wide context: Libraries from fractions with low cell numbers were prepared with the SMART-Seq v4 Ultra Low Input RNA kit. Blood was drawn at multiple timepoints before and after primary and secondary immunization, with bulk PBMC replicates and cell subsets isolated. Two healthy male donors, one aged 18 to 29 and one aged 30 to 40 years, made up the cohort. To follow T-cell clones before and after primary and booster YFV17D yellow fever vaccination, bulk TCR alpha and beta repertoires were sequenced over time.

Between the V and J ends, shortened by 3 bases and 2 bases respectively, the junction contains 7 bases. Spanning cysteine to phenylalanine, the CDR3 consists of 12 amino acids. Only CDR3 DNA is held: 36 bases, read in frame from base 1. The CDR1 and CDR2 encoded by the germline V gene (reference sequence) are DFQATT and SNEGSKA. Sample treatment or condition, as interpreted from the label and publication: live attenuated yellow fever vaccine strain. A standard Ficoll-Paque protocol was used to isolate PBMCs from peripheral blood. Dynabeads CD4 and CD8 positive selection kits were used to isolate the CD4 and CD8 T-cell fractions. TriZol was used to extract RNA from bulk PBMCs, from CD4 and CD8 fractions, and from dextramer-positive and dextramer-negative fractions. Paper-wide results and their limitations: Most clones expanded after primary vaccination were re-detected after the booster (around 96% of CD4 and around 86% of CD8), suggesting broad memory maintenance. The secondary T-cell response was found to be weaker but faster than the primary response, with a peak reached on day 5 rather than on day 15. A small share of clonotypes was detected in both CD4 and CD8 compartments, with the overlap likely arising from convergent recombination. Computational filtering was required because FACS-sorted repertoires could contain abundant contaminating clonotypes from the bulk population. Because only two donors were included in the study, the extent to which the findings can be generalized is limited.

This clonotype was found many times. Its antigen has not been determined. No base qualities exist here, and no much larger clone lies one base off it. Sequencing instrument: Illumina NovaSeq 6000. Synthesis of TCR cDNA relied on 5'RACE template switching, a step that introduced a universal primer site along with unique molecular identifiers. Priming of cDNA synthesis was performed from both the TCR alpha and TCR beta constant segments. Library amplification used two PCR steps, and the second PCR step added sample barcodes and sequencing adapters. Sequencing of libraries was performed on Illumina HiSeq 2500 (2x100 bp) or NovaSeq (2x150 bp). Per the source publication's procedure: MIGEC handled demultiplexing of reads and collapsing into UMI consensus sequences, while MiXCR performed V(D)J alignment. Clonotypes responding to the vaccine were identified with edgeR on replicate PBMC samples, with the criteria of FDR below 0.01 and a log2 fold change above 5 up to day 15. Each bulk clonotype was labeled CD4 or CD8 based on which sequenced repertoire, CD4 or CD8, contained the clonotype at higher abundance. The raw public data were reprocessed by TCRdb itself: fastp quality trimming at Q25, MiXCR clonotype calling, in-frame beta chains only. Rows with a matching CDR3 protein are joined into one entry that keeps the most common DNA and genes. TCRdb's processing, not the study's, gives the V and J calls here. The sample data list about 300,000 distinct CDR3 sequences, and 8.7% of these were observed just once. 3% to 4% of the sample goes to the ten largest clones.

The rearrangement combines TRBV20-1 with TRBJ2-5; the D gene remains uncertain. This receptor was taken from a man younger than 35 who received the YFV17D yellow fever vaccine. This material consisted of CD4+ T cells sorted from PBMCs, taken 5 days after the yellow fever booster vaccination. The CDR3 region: CSARSPQETQYF. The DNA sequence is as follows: TGCAGTGCTAGGTCCCCACAAGAGACCCAGTACTTC.